The 22 T cell receptor beta chains below all came from one sample that was sequenced in a study of tumor-infiltrating lymphocytes in primary liver carcinoma. Germline DNA was also extracted, and blood RNA was taken from unsorted whole blood. A constant-region primer served to make TCR beta cDNA from approximately 490 ng total RNA. Each TCR beta library was derived from three nested multiplex PCR rounds that employed slightly modified ARM-PCR. Investigators reported that the first two PCR rounds, at 10 cycles each, used TRBV1-TRBV30 forward primers with a C-beta reverse primer. TCRdb fed the multiplex PCR reads into MiXCR, producing one record per CDR3 protein. The data show 300,000 to 400,000 distinct CDR3 sequences, with 65% seen just once and about 6% held by the top ten. Specimen: peripheral blood. The receptors stem from a man in his forties with primary liver carcinoma and hepatitis B virus infection.

Turning to this clonotype: A much bigger clone sits one base away, suggesting this may be a read error. This sequence joins TRBV6-5 and TRBJ2-7; D gene uncertain. The CDR3 runs to 13 residues. Trimming shortened V by 8 bases and J by 3 bases, and 14 bases separated the two germline ends. Germline CDR1 and CDR2: MNHEY and SVGAGI. CDR3 bases: TGTGCCAGCGTATCCAAGTCTGGCTACGAGCAGTACTTC. This sequence encodes CASVSKSGYEQYF.

This clonotype appeared many times. The chain links TRBV6-1 to TRBJ2-7, with D perhaps given as TRBD1 or TRBD2 (5 bases each). The ends were cut back, 5 bases at V and 7 bases at J, with 15 bases in the middle. There are 13 residues in the CDR3. Germline loops: CDR1 MNHNS, CDR2 SASEGT. The CDR3 nucleotides are TGTGCCAGCAGTCCAACGGACTCAGGGGAGCAGTACTTC. Translation: CASSPTDSGEQYF.

V is TRBV28 and J is TRBJ2-7; unclear D gene. The CDR3 is 15 amino acids. The germline V gene has CDR1 MDHEN and CDR2 SYDVKM. The V end was cut by 4 bases, the J end by 7 bases, with 20 bases between. This chain's CDR3 is CASSSPRITVGEQYF. CDR3 nucleotide sequence: TGTGCCAGCAGTTCGCCCCGGATTACCGTCGGAGAGCAGTACTTC.

Regarding this clonotype: Mismatch with germline at one junction end may stem from a read error. The chain is built from TRBV6-6 and TRBJ2-3, with 7 bases aligning to TRBD2. From germline, CDR1 is MNHNY and CDR2 SVGAGI (reference sequence). This CDR3 is 15 amino acids long. CDR3 in amino acids: CASSYLAERADTHYF. The CDR3 DNA follows: TGTGCCAGCAGTTATCTAGCGGAGCGGGCAGATACGCATTATTTT.

This clonotype was observed at least ten times. The chain employs TRBV4-1 and TRBJ1-2; D perhaps matches TRBD1 (6 bases). From germline, CDR1 is MGHRA and CDR2 YSYEKL. The CDR3 spans 14 residues. Trimming pared 1 base from V and 4 bases from J, leaving 10 bases between. CDR3 in DNA: TGCGCCAGCAGCCAAGCAGGGGACCTCTATGGCTACACCTTC. Its protein is CASSQAGDLYGYTF.

Points on this clonotype: A read error may account for a junction end that differs from germline. This chain connects TRBV12-3 or TRBV12-4 to TRBJ1-1; possibly TRBD1 for D (6 bases). This CDR3 is built from 15 residues. The CDR3, as DNA: TGTGTCAGCAGTTTGAGGGGGTTAGGGAACACTGAAGCTTCCTTT. Protein sequence: CVSSLRGLGNTEASF.

Comments on this clonotype: A much more abundant neighbour one base away suggests this may be a read error. The rearrangement joins TRBV10-3 to TRBJ2-3; tentative D call: TRBD1 (5 bases). CDR1 and CDR2 from the germline V gene are ENHRY and SYGVKD. The CDR3 is made up of 16 amino acids. CDR3 sequence (DNA): TGTACCATCAGTGAGTCAGCAGGGCTGGGCACAGATACGCAGTATTTT. Translated: CTISESAGLGTDTQYF.

CDR3 residues: CAGNSGTSPLGRHEQYF. Written as DNA, the CDR3 is TGTGCAGGCAATAGTGGGACTAGCCCTTTAGGTCGGCACGAGCAGTACTTC. The chain joins TRBV6-5 to TRBJ2-7, with TRBD2 matching over 9 bases. CDR1 is MNHEY, CDR2 SVGAGI, per germline. This CDR3 comprises 17 residues.

The chain has TRBV9 and TRBJ1-2; D not certain. The germline V gene has CDR1 SGDLS and CDR2 YYNGEE. The CDR3 has 14 amino acids. Deletions cut 0 bases from V and 1 base from J, with 7 bases between. The CDR3 protein is CASSVVQFNYGYTF. Written as DNA, the CDR3 is TGTGCCAGCAGCGTAGTGCAGTTTAACTATGGCTACACCTTC.

The chain recombines TRBV24-1 with TRBJ2-1; D is ambiguous. CDR1 and CDR2 from the germline V gene are KGHDR and SFDVKD. CDR3 length: 13 amino acids. With 3 bases removed from V and 8 bases from J, the gap between germline ends came to 10 bases. The CDR3 DNA follows: TGTGCCACCAGTGATCCCCATGGGGATGAGCAGTTCTTC. Its protein is CATSDPHGDEQFF.

Concerning this clonotype itself: One end of the junction does not line up with germline, which may come from a read error. The V gene is TRBV7-9, the J gene TRBJ1-3; D gene unclear. Looked up from germline, CDR1 is SEHNR and CDR2 is FQNEAQ (reference sequence). The CDR3 is 13 residues long. The CDR3 DNA follows: TGTGCCGGCAGCTTAGCTGGGGGAAACACCATATATTTT. It encodes CAGSLAGGNTIYF. The variable domain in full, completed from reference TRBV7-9 and TRBJ1-3, reads DTGVSQNPRHKITKRGQNVTFRCDPISEHNRLYWYRQTLGQGPEFLTYFQNEAQLEKSRLLSDRFSAERPKGSFSTLEIQRTEQGDSAMYLCAGSLAGGNTIYFGEGSWLTVV.

About this clonotype itself: The junction shows a germline mismatch at one end, possibly a read error. The V gene is TRBV11-2, the J gene TRBJ2-1; D remains ambiguous. The germline CDR1 and CDR2 sequences are SGHAT and FQNNGV. The length of the CDR3 is 11 residues. The CDR3 protein is CTSNFDREQFF. CDR3 DNA: TGTACCAGCAACTTCGACCGCGAGCAGTTCTTC.

This clonotype showed up many times. V gene TRBV11-2 combines with J gene TRBJ2-3; D not resolved. This CDR3 spans 15 amino acids. Trimming removed 0 bases at V and 2 bases at J, with 9 bases between. CDR1 is SGHAT, CDR2 FQNNGV, per germline. The CDR3 sequence is CASSLEWQITDTQYF. CDR3 nucleotides: TGTGCCAGCAGCTTAGAATGGCAGATCACAGATACGCAGTATTTT.

This clonotype was recorded many times. V gene TRBV4-3 combines with J gene TRBJ2-2; D is uncertain. Germline assignment: CDR1 LGHNA and CDR2 YSLEER. Trimming took off 0 bases at V and 1 base at J, with 12 bases between the two ends. The CDR3 has 17 amino acids. Written as DNA, the CDR3 is TGCGCCAGCAGCCAAGATTTGGCTGGAAAGAACACCGGGGAGCTGTTTTTT. Its protein product is CASSQDLAGKNTGELFF.

As for this clonotype: Compared with germline, one end of the junction differs, possibly owing to a read error. The chain has TRBV25-1 and TRBJ2-3; 7 bases are a match to TRBD2. CDR1 MGHDK and CDR2 SYGVNS come from the germline V gene. The CDR3 loop spans 14 amino acids. CDR3 loop: CASSERSLSGAQYF. For the CDR3, the DNA is TGTGCCAGTAGTGAACGATCCTTGAGCGGGGCGCAGTATTTT.

As concerns this clonotype: As the CDR3 is not closed by the conserved phenylalanine or tryptophan, this likely results from a read error. The chain recombines TRBV2 with TRBJ2-2; D remains unclear. V shed 4 bases and J shed 4 bases, with 7 bases lying between them. The V gene's germline CDR1 is SNHLY and CDR2 FYNNEI. The CDR3 is made up of 13 amino acids. CDR3 nucleotides: TGTGCCAGCAGTGGTTCCATCACCGGGGAGCTGTTTTGT. Protein sequence: CASSGSITGELFC.

With regard to this clonotype: A much more abundant neighbour one base away suggests this may be a read error. The chain employs TRBV12-3 or TRBV12-4 and TRBJ1-4, with D perhaps TRBD1 (6 bases). The CDR3 consists of 15 residues. Deletions cut 6 bases from V and 7 bases from J, with 18 bases between. CDR3 protein: CASRELGGLAEKLFF. The CDR3 region has the DNA TGTGCCAGCAGGGAACTGGGGGGCTTGGCTGAAAAACTGTTTTTT.

The chain employs TRBV10-3 and TRBJ2-1; 9 bases align to TRBD2. V shed 3 bases and J 16 bases; nucleotides not matched to a gene: 19. The CDR3 loop spans 16 amino acids. Germline CDR1 ENHRY, CDR2 SYGVKD. The CDR3 loop reads CAISDAGTSFSNGHFF. CDR3 coding DNA: TGTGCCATCAGTGACGCCGGGACTAGCTTCTCCAATGGGCATTTCTTC.

On this clonotype itself: An end of the junction differs from the germline gene, which may be a read error. The CDR3 reads CTSSERTGLSNQPQHF. CDR3 bases: TGTACCAGCAGTGAGAGGACAGGGCTTAGTAATCAGCCCCAGCATTTT. The chain uses TRBV6-5 and TRBJ1-5; 8 bases align to TRBD1. Per the germline V gene, CDR1 is MNHEY and CDR2 is SVGAGI. The CDR3 length is 16 residues.

This clonotype has a handful of counts. The DNA of the CDR3 is TGTGCCAGCAGTGAGGGGAGGGGAGGGTACAATGAGCAGTTCTTC. This encodes CASSEGRGGYNEQFF. The rearrangement links TRBV7-3 to TRBJ2-1; 7 bases line up with TRBD2. The CDR3 has 15 residues. CDR1 and CDR2 (germline): SGHTA, FQGTGA. V was pared by 6 bases and J by 4 bases, with 9 bases of the junction left unmatched.

Note on this clonotype: A much larger clone lies one base from this, so it may be a read error. The conserved phenylalanine or tryptophan normally closing the CDR3 is absent here, so this likely arose from a read error. The CDR3, as DNA: TGCGCCAGCAGCCACAGACGGGTAGACAATGAGCAGTTCTCC. Translation gives CASSHRRVDNEQFS. This rearrangement joins TRBV4-3 to TRBJ2-1; D uncertain. This CDR3 spans 14 amino acids. Germline V lookup: CDR1 LGHNA, CDR2 YSLEER. The V end lost 3 bases, the J end lost 5 bases, and 11 bases lay between the germline ends.

This clonotype was counted a single time. This chain uses TRBV13 with TRBJ2-7; D not certain. The length of the CDR3 is 15 residues. Trimming stripped 5 bases from V and 4 bases from J, with 18 bases between. The V gene's germline CDR1 is PRHDT and CDR2 FYEKMQ (reference sequence). In DNA, the CDR3 is TGTGCCAGCAGCCACCCCAGTGCCACCGGGTACGAGCAGTACTTC. It is translated as CASSHPSATGYEQYF.